The clone carrying this T cell receptor beta chain came up many times. TCRdb fed the RACE reads into MiXCR, producing one record per CDR3 protein. The sample has roughly 82,000 distinct CDR3 sequences; approximately 12% are singletons. These data come from a study of human T cells and chemical hapten exposure. Across the study: The use of 2% DPC on 2 cm by 2 cm of upper inner arm skin constituted sensitization. The upper back received 0.01% DPC by patch testing, with results read at 6 days.

Time point given: patch test 1, 2 weeks after DPC sensitization. The treatment denotes: therapeutic diphenylcyclopropenone sensitization with weekly scalp DPC. Blood sampling preceded each patch test application. The V gene's germline CDR1 is SEHNR and CDR2 FQNEAQ (reference sequence). The V and J ends lost 8 bases and 6 bases, in that order; junction bases with no gene match: 7. The CDR3 runs to 13 residues. The chain joins TRBV7-9 to TRBJ1-1; 9 nucleotides line up with TRBD1. This receptor was obtained from a woman aged 55-70 years with alopecia areata. Some clones in this sample may be carry-over from other donors' samples. The sample consisted of whole blood, taken in connection with sensitization to the hapten diphenylcyclopropenone (DPC). The chain's CDR3 is CASEGTGYPEAFF. As DNA, the CDR3 is TGTGCCAGCGAGGGGACAGGGTATCCTGAAGCTTTCTTT.